These T cell receptor beta chains were read from a single sample in a study of T cells expressing NK-cell markers. TCRdb reprocessed the 5' RACE reads and stores each CDR3 protein as one record, lacking DNA. The sample includes a few hundred thousand distinct CDR3 sequences. Sequenced: blood T cells: a sorted CD56 or NKG2C T cell subset, CD4+ or CD8+ T cells, or bulk PBMC T cells (not recorded which). These receptor sequences come from a man in his late teens or twenties in good health. Each CDR3 is given with its conserved first and last residue. Each record gives: J gene, V gene, CDR3 protein.

j_gene: TRBJ2-1; v_gene: TRBV15; CDR3aa: CATSSPLVGRRNNEQFF
j_gene: TRBJ2-1; v_gene: TRBV3-1; CDR3aa: CASSQEGLANYNEQFF
j_gene: TRBJ2-1; v_gene: TRBV6-1; CDR3aa: CATFSSGSYNEQFF
j_gene: TRBJ2-1; v_gene: TRBV24-1; CDR3aa: CATSPDLSLNEQFF
j_gene: TRBJ2-7; v_gene: TRBV7-2; CDR3aa: CASSSLAGQTYEQYF
j_gene: TRBJ2-6; v_gene: TRBV5-1; CDR3aa: CASKYPTDVSGANVLTF
j_gene: TRBJ2-5; v_gene: TRBV5-1; CDR3aa: CASSPRLQAQETQYF
j_gene: TRBJ2-3; v_gene: TRBV4-2; CDR3aa: CASSEGLAGFTDTQYF
j_gene: TRBJ2-7; v_gene: TRBV5-1; CDR3aa: CASSLGLARGVYEQYF
j_gene: TRBJ2-3; v_gene: TRBV7-2; CDR3aa: CASSARRGGTDTQYF
j_gene: TRBJ2-3; v_gene: TRBV27; CDR3aa: CASTTRDSGGDTQYF
j_gene: TRBJ2-2; v_gene: TRBV12-3/TRBV12-4; CDR3aa: CADGRQNTGELFF
j_gene: TRBJ1-3; v_gene: TRBV12-3/TRBV12-4; CDR3aa: CASSLAGFGNTIYF
j_gene: TRBJ2-1; v_gene: TRBV12-3/TRBV12-4; CDR3aa: CASRPTGVFNYEQFF
j_gene: TRBJ1-1; v_gene: TRBV5-6; CDR3aa: CASSTPRMNTEAFF
j_gene: TRBJ2-1; v_gene: TRBV10-3; CDR3aa: CAISYGTGSYNEQFF
j_gene: TRBJ2-7; v_gene: TRBV6-2/TRBV6-3; CDR3aa: CASSRDQTYEQYF